This T cell receptor (beta chain) was recorded in a study of patients and donors after allogeneic stem cell transplantation. Each CDR3 protein is one row after TCRdb ran MiXCR on the RT-PCR reads. The top ten hold 76% of the sample, which has some 30,000 distinct CDR3 sequences, around 40% seen once. CDR1 SEHNR and CDR2 FQNEAQ come from the germline V gene (reference sequence). The length of the CDR3 is 13 residues. V was clipped by 6 bases and J by 5 bases, with 14 bases between them. The receptor was isolated from a human donor who was either an allogeneic HSCT recipient or a stem cell or donor lymphocyte infusion donor (not recorded which). It is not recorded whose cells these are; they may come from a transplant donor. The sequenced sample was blood, either unsorted or a sorted T cell fraction (not recorded which). V usage is TRBV7-9 and J usage is TRBJ2-7, with D possibly matching TRBD2 (5 bases). The CDR3 sequence is CASRTLASDEQYF. The CDR3 coding sequence is TGTGCCAGCAGAACTCTAGCTTCCGACGAGCAGTACTTC. Combining the CDR3 with reference TRBV7-9 and TRBJ2-7 gives the whole variable domain DTGVSQNPRHKITKRGQNVTFRCDPISEHNRLYWYRQTLGQGPEFLTYFQNEAQLEKSRLLSDRFSAERPKGSFSTLEIQRTEQGDSAMYLCASRTLASDEQYFGPGTRLTVT.